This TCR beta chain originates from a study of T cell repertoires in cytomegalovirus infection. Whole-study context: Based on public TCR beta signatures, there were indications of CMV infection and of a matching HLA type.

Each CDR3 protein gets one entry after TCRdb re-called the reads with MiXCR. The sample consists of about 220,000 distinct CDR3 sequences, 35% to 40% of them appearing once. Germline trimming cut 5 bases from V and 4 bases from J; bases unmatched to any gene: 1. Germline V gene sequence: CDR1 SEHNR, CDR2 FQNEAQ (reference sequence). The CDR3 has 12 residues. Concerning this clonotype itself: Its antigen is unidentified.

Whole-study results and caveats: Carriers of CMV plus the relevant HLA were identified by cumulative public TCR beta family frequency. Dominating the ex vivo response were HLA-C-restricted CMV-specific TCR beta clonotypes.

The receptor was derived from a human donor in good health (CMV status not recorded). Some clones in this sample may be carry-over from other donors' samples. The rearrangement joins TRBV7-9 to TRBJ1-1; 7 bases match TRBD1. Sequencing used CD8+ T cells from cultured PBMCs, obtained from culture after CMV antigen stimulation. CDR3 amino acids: CASSRDSTEAFF. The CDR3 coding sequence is TGTGCCAGCAGCCGGGACAGCACTGAAGCTTTCTTT.